The clone carrying this T cell receptor (beta chain) has only a few counts. Its antigen is currently unknown. The CDR3 totals 13 residues. Germline CDR1 and CDR2: SQVTM and ANQGSEA. V was trimmed by 2 bases and J by 4 bases, leaving 10 bases between them. This record belongs to a study of blood T cells in healthy people across ages. At least 5 micrograms of total RNA were extracted per sample. A second PCR of roughly 7 to 11 cycles used a sample-barcoded 5' primer and a J-beta primer mix. TCRdb itself ran the 5' RACE reads through MiXCR, one entry per CDR3 protein. The sample records under 950,000 distinct CDR3 sequences, about a fifth being singletons. Study-wide results and caveats: Possibly, changes in expanded clonotypes were confounded because donor CMV status was unknown. A strong correlation was found between TCR beta diversity and the percentage of naive T cells. Aged donors had fewer naive CD4+ cells and lower diversity than long-lived donors.

Sequencing input: blood. This sequence originates from a man in his 70s in good health. The chain employs TRBV29-1 and TRBJ2-3, with D perhaps being TRBD1 or TRBD2 (5 bases each). The DNA of the CDR3 is TGCAGCGTTGAATGGGGGTCGGCAGATACGCAGTATTTT. Translated, it gives CSVEWGSADTQYF.